What follows are 8 T cell receptor beta chains derived from one specimen sequenced in a study of technical replicates of blood from a handful of donors. The data were produced by immunoSEQ multiplex PCR, yet TCRdb's version contains in-frame clones alone and is incomplete. The sample has about 56,000 clones; just under 95% are singletons. Source material: PBMCs. These receptors came from a human donor in good health. Some clones in this sample may be carry-over from other donors' samples.

The chain carries TRBV11-3 and TRBJ2-1; D gene unclear. Germline lookup yields CDR1 SGHNT and CDR2 YENEEA. This CDR3 is 13 amino acids long. V lost 0 bases and J 3 bases, leaving 3 bases between the germline ends. The CDR3 DNA is TGTGCCAGCAGCTTAGACAGCTACAATGAGCAGTTCTTC. This sequence encodes CASSLDSYNEQFF.

The chain uses TRBV4-2 and TRBJ1-6, with D unclear. In germline, CDR1 is LGHNA, CDR2 YNFKEQ. This CDR3 is 15 amino acids long. Trimming removed 0 bases from V and 4 bases from J, with 7 bases in between. In nucleotides, the CDR3 is TGTGCCAGCAGCCAAGATTCGGTGTATAATTCACCCCTCCACTTT. This codes for CASSQDSVYNSPLHF.

The chain uses TRBV15 and TRBJ2-5; 8 positions agree with TRBD2. From germline, CDR1 is LNHNV and CDR2 YYDKDF (reference sequence). V shed 0 bases and J 5 bases; nucleotides not matched to a gene: 2. This CDR3 spans 14 amino acids. CDR3 sequence reads: CATSRDPGGETQYF. As DNA, the CDR3 is TGTGCCACCAGCAGAGATCCGGGGGGGGAGACCCAGTACTTC.

The chain joins TRBV5-6 to TRBJ1-6; TRBD1 matches 9 bases. V dropped 0 bases and J dropped 2; count of bases not matched to a gene: 3. The CDR3 runs to 17 residues. In germline, CDR1 is SGHDT, CDR2 YYEEEE. CDR3 in amino acids: CASSLGQGETYNSPLHF. The CDR3 DNA reads TGTGCCAGCAGCTTGGGACAGGGGGAAACCTATAATTCACCCCTCCACTTT.

This chain links TRBV18 with TRBJ2-6, with D possibly being TRBD2 (5 bases). V was cut by 8 bases and J by 3 bases, with 23 bases left in between. The V gene's germline CDR1 is KGHSH and CDR2 LQKENI. CDR3 length equals 18 residues. CDR3: CASPAGLSSPGGANVLTF. In DNA form, the CDR3 reads TGTGCCAGCCCCGCCGGACTGTCCTCTCCTGGTGGGGCCAACGTCCTGACTTTC.

The chain uses TRBV4-3 and TRBJ2-1, with D perhaps matching TRBD2 (5 bases). This CDR3 is 14 amino acids long. In germline, CDR1 is LGHNA, CDR2 YSLEER. Between the trimmed V and J ends, which lost 1 base and 10 bases, there was a span of 14 bases. The CDR3 protein is CASSQAAGGWEQFF. In DNA, the CDR3 is TGCGCCAGCAGCCAAGCGGCGGGCGGGTGGGAGCAGTTCTTC.

The chain couples TRBV7-2 to TRBJ1-2; TRBD1 is a possible D gene (6 bases). The CDR3 length is 13 residues. CDR1 and CDR2 (germline): SGHTA, FQGNSA. Deletions cut 5 bases from V and 4 bases from J, with 11 bases between. In DNA form, the CDR3 reads TGTGCCAGCAGCCTACAGGGTAGCTATGGCTACACCTTC. It yields the protein CASSLQGSYGYTF.

This clone occurred once. The J gene is TRBJ1-2, the V gene TRBV15, with a tentative D call TRBD1 (5 bases). Germline CDR1 and CDR2: LNHNV and YYDKDF (reference sequence). The CDR3 consists of 14 residues. The V end lost 5 bases, the J end lost 3 bases, and 13 bases lay between the germline ends. In DNA, the CDR3 is TGTGCCACCAGCCGGGGGACGACGGACTATGGCTACACCTTC. It translates to CATSRGTTDYGYTF.